The T cell receptor beta chain under discussion was sequenced for a study of shared clonotypes between healthy human individuals. Study-level points and caveats: Shared clonotypes across all four donors exceeded non-shared ones in generation probability.

The CDR3 runs 15 residues. CDR1 is MDHEN and CDR2 is SYDVKM in the germline V gene. V shed 5 bases and J 12 bases; nucleotides not matched to a gene: 13. The donors, healthy adults who were HIV-negative, had experienced no recent acute infections or vaccinations. As for this clone: Its cognate antigen is unknown.

Repertoires were generated with immunoSEQ multiplex PCR, while TCRdb's copy carries only in-frame clones and drops some. The data hold some 1.4 million clones, with over 95% observed a single time. The chain couples TRBV28 to TRBJ1-1, with 12 bases matching TRBD1. The sample was naive CD4+ T cells sorted from blood. The sample's subset: CD45RA+ positively selected. The clonotype comes from a man aged 25-45 years in good health. Here the CDR3 reads CASSRRDRGRSIPFF. CDR3 DNA: TGTGCCAGCAGTCGCCGGGACAGGGGGCGTTCAATTCCTTTCTTT.